The next 10 T cell receptor beta chains were all read from a single sample in a study of blood T cell repertoires in COVID-19. Sequenced by immunoSEQ multiplex PCR; TCRdb stores in-frame clones only, minus some. Of 200,000 to 250,000 clones in the sample, 80% were seen once. The material sequenced was PBMCs or T cells enriched from blood (not recorded which). All receptors derive from a woman between 40 and 55 years old with acute COVID-19.

The chain carries TRBV19 and TRBJ2-3, with D possibly matching TRBD1 (7 bases). Per germline, CDR1 LNHDA and CDR2 SQIVND (reference sequence). Trimming shortened V by 4 bases and J by 2 bases, and 10 bases separated the two germline ends. The CDR3 spans 14 residues. For the CDR3, the DNA is TGTGCCAGTAGTACAGGGGGGAACACAGATACGCAGTATTTT. Translating it yields CASSTGGNTDTQYF.

The J gene is TRBJ2-1, the V gene TRBV6-2 or TRBV6-3, with a possible D match to TRBD2 (6 bases). CDR1 MNHEY and CDR2 SVGEGT come from the germline V gene. V lost 2 bases and J lost 1, with 6 bases in between. The CDR3 contains 14 residues. The CDR3 sequence is CASSYGGSYNEQFF. CDR3 in DNA: TGTGCCAGCAGTTACGGGGGGTCCTACAATGAGCAGTTCTTC.

This chain links TRBV25-1 with TRBJ1-4; the D gene is possibly TRBD1 (5 bases). Germline assignment: CDR1 MGHDK and CDR2 SYGVNS. There are 12 residues in the CDR3. V lost 6 bases, J lost 8 bases, and 10 bases lay in between. The CDR3 loop reads CASSPGGEKLFF. The CDR3 region has the DNA TGTGCCAGCAGCCCGGGGGGAGAAAAACTGTTTTTT.

The V gene is TRBV7-2, the J gene TRBJ1-5, with TRBD1 identical over 12 bases. CDR1 is SGHTA and CDR2 is FQGNSA in the germline V gene. This CDR3 is 15 amino acids long. The trim removed 5 bases at V and 6 bases at J, leaving 5 bases unmatched. CDR3 DNA sequence: TGTGCCAGCAGCCTAGGGGACAGGGGGCTTCAGCCCCAGCATTTT. This sequence encodes CASSLGDRGLQPQHF.

This clone was seen more than once but under ten times. The chain joins TRBV15 to TRBJ1-4; D is ambiguous. V lost 0 bases, J lost 5 bases, and 7 bases lay in between. This CDR3 contains 14 residues. Germline lookup yields CDR1 LNHNV and CDR2 YYDKDF (reference sequence). CDR3 residues: CATSRDGGNEKLFF. DNA of the CDR3: TGTGCCACCAGCAGAGATGGAGGGAATGAAAAACTGTTTTTT.

The V and J genes are TRBV4-1 and TRBJ2-2, with 15 bases lining up with TRBD2. The CDR3 sequence is 18 residues long. The germline V gene encodes CDR1 MGHRA and CDR2 YSYEKL. Losses at the gene ends were 4 bases for V and 3 bases for J; bases not matched to a gene: 6. CDR3 region: CASSPWTSGRVDTGELFF. CDR3 sequence (DNA): TGCGCCAGCAGCCCCTGGACTAGCGGGAGGGTCGACACCGGGGAGCTGTTTTTT.

The table lists this clone with a few counts. One junction end does not reproduce the germline sequence, and a read error may be involved. This chain joins TRBV28 and TRBJ2-3, with 8 bases aligning to TRBD1. This CDR3 has 12 amino acids. In germline, CDR1 is MDHEN, CDR2 SYDVKM. The CDR3 DNA follows: TGTGCCAGCAGCTCCATCCGGGACAGGAGGCATTTT. This encodes CASSSIRDRRHF. Full variable domain (missing parts from reference TRBV28 and TRBJ2-3): DVKVTQSSRYLVKRTGEKVFLECVQDMDHENMFWYRQDPGLGLRLIYFSYDVKMKEKGDIPEGYSVSREKKERFSLILESASTNQTSMYLCASSSIRDRRHFGPGTRLTVL.

The DNA of the CDR3 is TGTGCCAGCAGCCCCGGGACAGGATCCTCTGGAAACACCATATATTTT. It encodes CASSPGTGSSGNTIYF. The genes are TRBV9 and TRBJ1-3; 8 positions match TRBD1. Unmatched junction bases numbered 6, after V lost 4 bases and J lost 0 bases. CDR1 and CDR2 (germline): SGDLS, YYNGEE. The CDR3 spans 16 residues. The complete variable domain, with remaining parts taken from reference TRBV9 and TRBJ1-3, reads DSGVTQTPKHLITATGQRVTLRCSPRSGDLSVYWYQQSLDQGLQFLIQYYNGEERAKGNILERFSAQQFPDLHSELNLSSLELGDSALYFCASSPGTGSSGNTIYFGEGSWLTVV.

This rearrangement joins TRBV5-5 to TRBJ2-1; 8 bases agree with TRBD2. Germline CDR1 SGHKS, CDR2 YYEKEE (reference sequence). The CDR3 is made up of 15 amino acids. The V and J ends lost 5 bases and 2 bases, in that order; junction bases with no gene match: 6. CDR3 bases: TGTGCCAGCAGAACGGGAGGGGGACCCTACAATGAGCAGTTCTTC. Translation gives CASRTGGGPYNEQFF.

This chain joins TRBV19 and TRBJ2-3, with 9 bases aligning to TRBD2. Trimming took 4 bases from V and 7 from J; bases not matched to a gene: 18. Per the germline V gene, CDR1 is LNHDA and CDR2 is SQIVND (reference sequence). The CDR3 has 18 amino acids. CDR3 protein: CASSTRSGEAGGGNTQYF. CDR3 DNA: TGTGCCAGTAGTACCCGATCGGGGGAAGCGGGGGGAGGAAATACGCAGTATTTT.